These 5 T cell receptor beta chains were all obtained from the same sample, sequenced in a study of blood T cell repertoires in COVID-19. Repertoires were generated with immunoSEQ multiplex PCR, while TCRdb's copy carries only in-frame clones and drops some. Here the sample spans approximately 230,000 clones, about 80% being singletons. The sample comprised peripheral blood. Receptors originate from a man of 80 years or more with acute or convalescent COVID-19.

V gene TRBV12-3 or TRBV12-4 combines with J gene TRBJ1-2; D gene unclear. Between the trimmed V and J ends, which lost 5 bases and 13 bases, there was a span of 5 bases. The CDR3 is 8 residues long. The CDR3 bases are TGTGCCAGCAGTCCCCGCACCTTC. Its translation: CASSPRTF.

The chain joins TRBV5-1 to TRBJ2-3; D not certain. The CDR3 contains 11 residues. CDR1 SGHRS and CDR2 YFSETQ come from the germline V gene. V shed 2 bases and J shed 7 bases, with 5 bases lying between them. The CDR3 DNA follows: TGCGCCAGCAGCTTACAGAATACGCAGTATTTT. Residues: CASSLQNTQYF. Drawing the rest from reference TRBV5-1 and TRBJ2-3, the complete variable domain is KAGVTQTPRYLIKTRGQQVTLSCSPISGHRSVSWYQQTPGQGLQFLFEYFSETQRNKGNFPGRFSGRQFSNSRSEMNVSTLELGDSALYLCASSLQNTQYFGPGTRLTVL.

The CDR3 protein is CSVEYSYEQYF. Here the CDR3 DNA reads TGCAGCGTTGAGTACTCCTACGAGCAGTACTTC. The chain has TRBV29-1 and TRBJ2-7; D uncertain. The CDR3 extends over 11 amino acids. Trimming removed 3 bases from V and 0 bases from J, with 3 bases in between. In germline, CDR1 is SQVTM, CDR2 ANQGSEA.

V and J are TRBV5-1 and TRBJ1-5, with D perhaps matching TRBD1 (5 bases). The CDR3 runs to 13 residues. Germline assignment: CDR1 SGHRS and CDR2 YFSETQ. Trimming left V 0 bases short and J 6 bases short, with 7 bases between. The CDR3: CASSLGGGQPQHF. For the CDR3, the DNA is TGCGCCAGCAGCTTGGGCGGGGGTCAGCCCCAGCATTTT.

V usage is TRBV19 and J usage is TRBJ2-2; D remains ambiguous. Germline V gives CDR1 LNHDA, CDR2 SQIVND (reference sequence). V was clipped by 4 bases and J by 7 bases, with 16 bases between them. The CDR3 loop spans 15 amino acids. The CDR3, as DNA: TGTGCCAGTAGTAGGTCACCGGTGTTGAACGGGGAGCTGTTTTTT. This codes for CASSRSPVLNGELFF.